This T cell receptor beta chain derives from a study of T cells in Graves' hyperthyroidism and ophthalmopathy. Overall study results and limits: Ophthalmopathy could be told apart from stable hyperthyroidism with a 13 V-J model.

Fresh peripheral blood, under 13 ml, yielded the PBMCs. V dropped 7 bases and J dropped 0; count of bases not matched to a gene: 7. This CDR3 has 16 residues. This clonotype was detected many times. Its specificity is unknown. Authors of the study amplified TCR beta CDR3 regions from RNA transcripts. The TCR CDR3 was amplified in a first-round RT-PCR using the HTBI primer set. TCRdb independently ran MiXCR on the multiplex PCR reads; one entry per CDR3 protein. The data hold about 360,000 distinct CDR3 sequences, with around a quarter observed a single time. The clonotype was recovered from a man aged 50-60 years with Graves' hyperthyroidism. The specimen sequenced was blood. The chain joins TRBV12-3 or TRBV12-4 to TRBJ2-3, with 10 bases aligning to TRBD2. CDR3 bases: TGTGCCAGCACCCCTAGCGGGAGCACTAGCACAGATACGCAGTATTTT. It codes for CASTPSGSTSTDTQYF.